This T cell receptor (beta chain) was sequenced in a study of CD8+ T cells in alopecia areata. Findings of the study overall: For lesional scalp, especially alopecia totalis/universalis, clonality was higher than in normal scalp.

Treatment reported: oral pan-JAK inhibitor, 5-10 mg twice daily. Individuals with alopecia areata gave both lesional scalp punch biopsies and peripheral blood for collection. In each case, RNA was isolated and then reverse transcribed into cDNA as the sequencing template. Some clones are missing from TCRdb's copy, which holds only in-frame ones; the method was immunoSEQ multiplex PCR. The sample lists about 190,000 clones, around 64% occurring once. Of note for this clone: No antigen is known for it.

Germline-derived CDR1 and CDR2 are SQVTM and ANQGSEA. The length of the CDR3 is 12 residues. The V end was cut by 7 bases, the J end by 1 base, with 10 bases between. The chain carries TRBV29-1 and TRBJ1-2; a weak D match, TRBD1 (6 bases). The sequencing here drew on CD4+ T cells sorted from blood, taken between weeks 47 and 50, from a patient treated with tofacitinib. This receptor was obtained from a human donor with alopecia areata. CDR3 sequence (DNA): TGCAGCGCCGAACAGGGTAACTATGGCTACACCTTC. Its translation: CSAEQGNYGYTF.